This entry concerns a single T cell receptor (beta chain). The antigen remains unidentified. From roughly 390 ng of RNA, a library with molecular barcoded alpha/delta and beta/gamma adaptors was made. One entry per CDR3 protein results from TCRdb running MiXCR on the reads. Among over 15,000 distinct CDR3 sequences listed, over 20% were seen once. The sample originates from a study of read filtering for tumor transcriptome and immune sequencing. Study as a whole: Among patients, around 18 were male and more than 11 female, aged about 45 to 85 (mean about 70). Whole-transcriptome libraries were prepared after DNase treatment. Study conclusions and caveats: This fraction held mixed bone marrow immune cells after CD138-negative sorting.

The V gene end was trimmed by 5 bases and the J gene end by 1 base; junction bases not matched to a gene: 4. This CDR3 spans 15 amino acids. CDR1 is SEHNR and CDR2 is FQNEAQ in the germline V gene (reference sequence). This TCR was sampled from a donor aged 40 or older with multiple myeloma. The source material was a population of CD138-negative cells sorted from bone marrow. The gene calls are TRBV7-9 and TRBJ2-1; 8 bases agree with TRBD1. CDR3 region: CASSVGTGSYNEQFF. CDR3 coding DNA: TGTGCCAGCAGCGTCGGGACAGGATCCTACAATGAGCAGTTCTTC.